This T cell receptor (beta chain) was sequenced during a study of blood T cell repertoires in COVID-19. Turning to the study itself: Whether acute or convalescent, the COVID-19 samples came from the United States, Italy and Spain.

Per the authors' pipeline: Counts of nucleated cells, estimated from reference gene primer amplification, were obtained. TCRdb's table, derived via immunoSEQ multiplex PCR, lists solely in-frame clones and lacks some. V and J calls and clone size follow that table, whereas D and trimming were derived from the DNA. This table holds around 130,000 clones, roughly 89% found once. Trimming removed 1 base from V and 4 bases from J, with 6 bases in between. The germline gives CDR1 SGHRS, CDR2 YFSETQ. CDR3 length equals 13 residues. This rearrangement joins TRBV5-1 to TRBJ1-5; unclear D gene. Sequencing was carried out using peripheral blood. The origin of this receptor is a man aged 35-49 years with acute or convalescent COVID-19. DNA of the CDR3: TGCGCCAGCAGCTTGACAGCTAATCAGCCCCAGCATTTT. The encoded protein is CASSLTANQPQHF.